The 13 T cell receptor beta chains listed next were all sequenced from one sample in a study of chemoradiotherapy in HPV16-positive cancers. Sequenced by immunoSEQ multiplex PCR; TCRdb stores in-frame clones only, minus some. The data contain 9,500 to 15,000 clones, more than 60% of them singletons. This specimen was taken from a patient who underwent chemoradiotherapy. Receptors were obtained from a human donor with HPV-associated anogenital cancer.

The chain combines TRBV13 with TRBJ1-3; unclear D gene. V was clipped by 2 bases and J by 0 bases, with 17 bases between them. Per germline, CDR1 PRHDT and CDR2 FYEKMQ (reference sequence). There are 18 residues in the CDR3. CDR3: CASSLRSRGQPSGNTIYF. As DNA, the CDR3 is TGTGCCAGCAGCTTACGCAGCCGCGGGCAGCCCTCTGGAAACACCATATATTTT. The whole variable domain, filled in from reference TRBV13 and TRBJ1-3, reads AAGVIQSPRHLIKEKRETATLKCYPIPRHDTVYWYQQGPGQDPQFLISFYEKMQSDKGSIPDRFSAQQFSDYHSELNMSSLELGDSALYFCASSLRSRGQPSGNTIYFGEGSWLTVV.

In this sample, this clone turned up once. CDR3: CASTLDRANTGELFF. DNA of the CDR3: TGTGCCAGCACTTTGGACAGAGCGAACACCGGGGAGCTGTTTTTT. The chain uses TRBV27 and TRBJ2-2; the D gene is possibly TRBD1 (6 bases). V shed 7 bases and J shed 0 bases, with 12 bases lying between them. CDR1 and CDR2 from the germline V gene are MNHEY and SMNVEV (reference sequence). There are 15 residues in the CDR3.

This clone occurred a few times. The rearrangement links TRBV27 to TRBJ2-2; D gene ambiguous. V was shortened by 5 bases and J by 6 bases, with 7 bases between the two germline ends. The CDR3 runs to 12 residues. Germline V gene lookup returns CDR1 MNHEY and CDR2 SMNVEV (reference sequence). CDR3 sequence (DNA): TGTGCCAGCAGTCACCCGCCCGGGGAGCTGTTTTTT. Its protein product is CASSHPPGELFF.

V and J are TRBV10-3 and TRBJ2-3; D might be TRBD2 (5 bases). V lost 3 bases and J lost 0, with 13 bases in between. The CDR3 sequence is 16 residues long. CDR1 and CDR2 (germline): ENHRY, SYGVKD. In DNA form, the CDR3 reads TGTGCCATCAGTGAAGGGAGCGGTCCTAGCACAGATACGCAGTATTTT. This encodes CAISEGSGPSTDTQYF.

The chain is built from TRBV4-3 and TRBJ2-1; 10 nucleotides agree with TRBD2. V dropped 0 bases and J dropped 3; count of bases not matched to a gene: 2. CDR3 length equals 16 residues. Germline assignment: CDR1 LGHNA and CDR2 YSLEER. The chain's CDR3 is CASSQDPSGGYNEQFF. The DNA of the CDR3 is TGCGCCAGCAGCCAAGACCCTAGCGGGGGCTACAATGAGCAGTTCTTC.

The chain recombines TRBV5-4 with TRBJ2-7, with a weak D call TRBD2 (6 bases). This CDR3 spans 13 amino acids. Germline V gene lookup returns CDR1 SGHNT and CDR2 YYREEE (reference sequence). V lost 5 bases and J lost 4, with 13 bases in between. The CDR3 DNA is TGTGCCAGCAGAGGGGACTTCGGATACGAGCAGTACTTC. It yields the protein CASRGDFGYEQYF. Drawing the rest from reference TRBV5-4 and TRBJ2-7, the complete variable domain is ETGVTQSPTHLIKTRGQQVTLRCSSQSGHNTVSWYQQALGQGPQFIFQYYREEENGRGNFPPRFSGLQFPNYSSELNVNALELDDSALYLCASRGDFGYEQYFGPGTRLTVT.

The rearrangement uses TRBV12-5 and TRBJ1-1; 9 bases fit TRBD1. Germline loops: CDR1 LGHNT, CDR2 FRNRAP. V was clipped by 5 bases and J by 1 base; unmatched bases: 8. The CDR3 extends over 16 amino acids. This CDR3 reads CASGPWTGVRNTEAFF. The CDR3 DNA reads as TGTGCTAGTGGTCCCTGGACAGGGGTCAGGAACACTGAAGCTTTCTTT.

This CDR3 is CASSRTFGSGANVLTF. The CDR3, as DNA: TGTGCCAGCAGCCGGACATTCGGCTCTGGGGCCAACGTCCTGACTTTC. The chain carries TRBV7-9 and TRBJ2-6; D is possibly TRBD1 (5 bases). CDR1 and CDR2 (germline): SEHNR, FQNEAQ (reference sequence). The V end lost 5 bases, the J end lost 0 bases, and 11 bases lay between the germline ends. The CDR3 runs to 16 residues.

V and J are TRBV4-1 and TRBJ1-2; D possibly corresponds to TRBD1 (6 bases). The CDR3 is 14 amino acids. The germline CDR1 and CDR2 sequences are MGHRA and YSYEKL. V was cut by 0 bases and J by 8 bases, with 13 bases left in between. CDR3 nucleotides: TGCGCCAGCAGCCAAGAACGGGACACAGGCGGCTACACCTTC. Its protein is CASSQERDTGGYTF.

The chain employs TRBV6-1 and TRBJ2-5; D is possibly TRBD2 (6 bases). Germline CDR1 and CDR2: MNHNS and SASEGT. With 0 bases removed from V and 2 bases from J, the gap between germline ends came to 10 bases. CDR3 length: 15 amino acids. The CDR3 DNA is TGTGCCAGCAGTGAAGCAGTCCGGGGGCAAGAGACCCAGTACTTC. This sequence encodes CASSEAVRGQETQYF.

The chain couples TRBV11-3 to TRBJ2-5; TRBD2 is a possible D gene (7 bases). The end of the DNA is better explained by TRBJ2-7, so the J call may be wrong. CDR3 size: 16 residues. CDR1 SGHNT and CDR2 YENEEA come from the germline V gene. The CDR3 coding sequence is TGTGCCAGCAGCTTAGGAGGGGGGGCCGGGACCACCGAGCAGTACTTC. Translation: CASSLGGGAGTTEQYF.

As DNA, the CDR3 is TGTGCCAGCAGTCCCAGCCTTGACAGGGCTTTCACAGATACGCAGTATTTT. It encodes CASSPSLDRAFTDTQYF. The V call is TRBV27, the J call TRBJ2-3; 7 bases agree with TRBD1. This CDR3 spans 17 amino acids. The germline CDR1 and CDR2 sequences are MNHEY and SMNVEV (reference sequence). The trim removed 5 bases at V and 2 bases at J, leaving 13 bases unmatched.

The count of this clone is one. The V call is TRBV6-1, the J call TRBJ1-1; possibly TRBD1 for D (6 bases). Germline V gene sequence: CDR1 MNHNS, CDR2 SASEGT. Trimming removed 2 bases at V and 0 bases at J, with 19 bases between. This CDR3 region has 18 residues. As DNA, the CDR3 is TGTGCCAGCAGTGAAAGGTTCGGGGCGGGGGCACTGAACACTGAAGCTTTCTTT. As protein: CASSERFGAGALNTEAFF.